These 15 T cell receptor beta chains share one sample of origin, sequenced in a study of cytomegalovirus exposure and HLA in healthy donors. This PCR relied on a set of 60 Vbeta primers and 13 Jbeta primers. Libraries were prepared by immunoSEQ multiplex PCR; TCRdb keeps only in-frame clonotypes and omits some of them. The sample holds about 190,000 clones, roughly four fifths seen once. Specimen: PBMCs. The receptors shown here come from a woman aged 25 to 45 in good health and CMV-seropositive.

The sample holds one count of this clone. The chain recombines TRBV11-3 with TRBJ2-3; no clear D. The germline V gene encodes CDR1 SGHNT and CDR2 YENEEA. V shed 3 bases and J shed 0 bases, with 10 bases lying between them. The CDR3 extends over 15 amino acids. The CDR3 DNA sequence: TGTGCCAGCAGCTTTCGCGGAGTGAGCACAGATACGCAGTATTTT. Its translation: CASSFRGVSTDTQYF.

The chain carries TRBV20-1 and TRBJ2-7, with 7 bases fitting TRBD1. The CDR3 extends over 11 amino acids. From germline, CDR1 is DFQATT and CDR2 SNEGSKA (reference sequence). V gave up 5 bases and J gave up 6 bases; unmatched junction bases: 4. CDR3 nucleotide sequence: TGCAGTGCTTACAGGGGTCTCGAGCAGTACTTC. Amino acids: CSAYRGLEQYF.

The J gene is TRBJ2-1, the V gene TRBV15; D unresolved. CDR3 size: 12 residues. V lost 4 bases and J 6 bases, leaving 7 bases between the germline ends. The germline V gene encodes CDR1 LNHNV and CDR2 YYDKDF (reference sequence). The CDR3 DNA is TGTGCCACCAGCAAAATAGCCAATGAGCAGTTCTTC. Translating gives CATSKIANEQFF.

The genes are TRBV9 and TRBJ2-1, with D unresolved. The CDR3 is made up of 15 amino acids. The ends were cut back, 3 bases at V and 0 bases at J, with 10 bases in the middle. Germline V gives CDR1 SGDLS, CDR2 YYNGEE. The CDR3: CASSETPGSYNEQFF. CDR3 coding DNA: TGTGCCAGCAGCGAGACACCAGGCTCCTACAATGAGCAGTTCTTC.

This chain uses TRBV30 with TRBJ2-6; TRBD1 agrees at 7 bases. CDR1 is GTSNPN and CDR2 is SVGIG in the germline V gene (reference sequence). V trimming: 5 bases; J trimming: 4 bases; junction bases outside the gene matches: 11. CDR3 size: 16 residues. The CDR3 DNA sequence: TGTGCCTGGGGGATACAAACAGGGGTGGGGGCCAACGTCCTGACTTTC. Its translation is CAWGIQTGVGANVLTF.

The sample holds one count of this clone. The gene calls are TRBV7-2 and TRBJ2-1; 7 nucleotides align to TRBD2. This CDR3 has 16 residues. The germline CDR1 and CDR2 sequences are SGHTA and FQGNSA. Losses at the gene ends were 5 bases for V and 7 bases for J; bases not matched to a gene: 14. Here the CDR3 DNA reads TGTGCCAGCAGCCCCTGGGGAGCGGGGAATGGGAATGAGCAGTTCTTC. It specifies CASSPWGAGNGNEQFF. The complete variable domain, with remaining parts taken from reference TRBV7-2 and TRBJ2-1, reads GAGVSQSPSNKVTEKGKDVELRCDPISGHTALYWYRQSLGQGLEFLIYFQGNSAPDKSGLPSDRFSAERTGGSVSTLTIQRTQQEDSAVYLCASSPWGAGNGNEQFFGPGTRLTVL.

DNA for the CDR3: TGTGCCAGCAGTTACTCAGCGGGGGGCACCTACGAGCAGTACTTC. Its protein is CASSYSAGGTYEQYF. The chain is built from TRBV6-6 and TRBJ2-7, with 9 bases identical to TRBD2. The CDR3 contains 15 residues. Trimming at V came to 0 bases and at J to 2 bases, leaving 2 bases not matched to a gene. Germline V gene sequence: CDR1 MNHNY, CDR2 SVGAGI (reference sequence).

Worth noting for this clone: Different DNA sequences within this sample yield the same CDR3. The rearrangement links TRBV7-2 to TRBJ2-6; no definite D call. The germline V gene has CDR1 SGHTA and CDR2 FQGNSA. The CDR3 covers 15 residues. Trimming took off 0 bases at V and 0 bases at J, with 3 bases between the two ends. CDR3 sequence (DNA): TGTGCCAGCAGCTTAGCTAGCTCTGGGGCCAACGTCCTGACTTTC. Encoded protein: CASSLASSGANVLTF.

The chain has TRBV7-8 and TRBJ1-2; TRBD1 matches at 8 bases. The CDR3 runs 13 residues. Germline values: CDR1 SGHVS, CDR2 FQNEAQ. J was trimmed by 6 bases and V by 5 bases; bases with no gene match: 5. CDR3 loop: CASSTDRDNGYTF. CDR3 DNA sequence: TGTGCCAGCAGCACGGACAGGGATAATGGCTACACCTTC. Variable domain in full (rest from reference TRBV7-8 and TRBJ1-2): GAGVSQSPRYKVAKRGQDVALRCDPISGHVSLFWYQQALGQGPEFLTYFQNEAQLDKSGLPSDRFFAERPEGSVSTLKIQRTQQEDSAVYLCASSTDRDNGYTFGSGTRLTVV.

This sequence joins TRBV7-2 and TRBJ2-7, with D maybe TRBD1 (5 bases). Trimming cost V 6 bases and J 3 bases, with 9 bases left between them. CDR3 length equals 12 residues. Looked up from germline, CDR1 is SGHTA and CDR2 is FQGNSA. CDR3 bases: TGTGCCAGCAGTAAACAGGACTACGAGCAGTACTTC. This codes for CASSKQDYEQYF.

V is TRBV4-3 and J is TRBJ2-2; 9 nucleotides agree with TRBD1. CDR1 and CDR2 (germline): LGHNA, YSLEER. V lost 2 bases to trimming and J lost 3 bases; unmatched junction nucleotides: 4. The CDR3 covers 16 residues. CDR3 loop: CASSQFYRGHTGELFF. CDR3 nucleotides: TGCGCCAGCAGCCAATTTTACAGGGGGCACACCGGGGAGCTGTTTTTT.

This clone was seen just once. The rearrangement joins TRBV27 to TRBJ2-7; 9 positions match TRBD1. This CDR3 contains 15 residues. Per germline, CDR1 MNHEY and CDR2 SMNVEV (reference sequence). The junction had 1 base not matched to a gene; V was cut back by 0 bases and J by 1 base. CDR3 nucleotide sequence: TGTGCCAGCAGTTTATCGACAGGGGGTTCCTACGAGCAGTACTTC. Its protein is CASSLSTGGSYEQYF.

The chain recombines TRBV27 with TRBJ2-5; 13 bases align to TRBD2. CDR1 is MNHEY and CDR2 is SMNVEV in the germline V gene (reference sequence). J gave up 5 bases and V 7 bases, and 16 bases lay outside the gene matches. The length of the CDR3 is 18 residues. CDR3 sequence: CASKLMTKLAGGPETQYF. The CDR3 bases are TGTGCCAGCAAGTTGATGACAAAACTAGCGGGGGGGCCGGAGACCCAGTACTTC.

The rearrangement uses TRBV5-1 and TRBJ1-2, with 7 bases fitting TRBD1. This CDR3 is 16 amino acids long. Germline trimming cut 0 bases from V and 3 bases from J; bases unmatched to any gene: 8. The germline V gene has CDR1 SGHRS and CDR2 YFSETQ. This CDR3 is CASSLVPTGNYYGYTF. The CDR3 DNA follows: TGCGCCAGCAGCTTGGTTCCGACAGGGAATTACTATGGCTACACCTTC.

The chain's CDR3 is CASISGGWGANTEAFF. In nucleotides, the CDR3 is TGTGCCAGCATATCAGGGGGGTGGGGGGCGAACACTGAAGCTTTCTTT. The chain carries TRBV5-6 and TRBJ1-1, with 7 bases lining up with TRBD1. The germline V gene encodes CDR1 SGHDT and CDR2 YYEEEE. J lost 1 base, V lost 6 bases, and 12 bases had no gene match. There are 16 residues in the CDR3.